This T cell receptor beta chain was identified in a study of T cell changes during pregnancy in multiple sclerosis. The CDR3 runs 13 residues. V was pared by 6 bases and J by 7 bases, with 4 bases of the junction left unmatched. Germline-derived CDR1 and CDR2 are MNHEY and SMNVEV (reference sequence). This table comes from immunoSEQ multiplex PCR, and its TCRdb copy is limited to in-frame clones, with some not included. Seen here are 60,000 to 85,000 clones, roughly 92% observed once, and the top ten hold 3.7%. The TCR comes from a female donor in good health, enrolled as a control in a pregnancy study. Sequenced material: peripheral blood, taken after pregnancy. V and J are TRBV27 and TRBJ1-5; 9 bases line up with TRBD1. CDR3 in amino acids: CASRGQGTQPQHF. In DNA form, the CDR3 reads TGTGCCAGCAGGGGACAGGGAACACAGCCCCAGCATTTT.